Reported below is one T cell receptor (beta chain). No antigen is known for it. CDR1 and CDR2 from the germline V gene are SGHTA and FQGNSA. J lost 5 bases, V lost 3 bases, and 7 bases had no gene match. The CDR3 spans 16 residues. The sample belongs to a study of cytomegalovirus exposure and HLA in healthy donors. General study findings and limits: A link between a missense DCLRE1C variant and TCR beta V- and J-gene trimming emerged from a later analysis. TCR beta chains numbering 150 to 200 were designated cytomegalovirus-associated. Further analysis was carried out later, and it showed several of the most significant clusters appearing linked to common viral pathogens. A further, later analysis showed that HLA-associated TCR beta chains (compared with equally common others) were more clonally expanded.

The PCR used 60 Vbeta and 13 Jbeta primers. TCRdb's table, derived via immunoSEQ multiplex PCR, lists solely in-frame clones and lacks some. The sample consists of more than 150,000 clones, 80% of them appearing once. The sequence was obtained from a girl between 5 and 17 years old in good health and CMV-seropositive. The sample taken for sequencing was PBMCs. The V call is TRBV7-2, the J call TRBJ2-3; 11 bases are a match to TRBD2. The CDR3: CASSFVAGGPGDTQYF. CDR3 nucleotides: TGTGCCAGCAGCTTTGTAGCGGGAGGGCCGGGAGATACGCAGTATTTT.